These 23 T cell receptor beta chains share one sample of origin, sequenced in a study of cytomegalovirus exposure and HLA in healthy donors. Produced via immunoSEQ multiplex PCR; TCRdb's table is partial and in-frame only. The sample shows about 110,000 clones, around 95% of them seen only once. The sequenced material came from PBMCs. The receptors originated from a woman aged 18-29 years in good health and CMV-seronegative.

This sequence joins TRBV6-5 and TRBJ2-7; 7 positions agree with TRBD1. The V and J ends lost 5 bases and 3 bases, in that order; junction bases with no gene match: 7. The V gene's germline CDR1 is MNHEY and CDR2 SVGAGI. The CDR3 has 14 residues. The CDR3 bases are TGTGCCAGCAGTAGACAGGGAGTATTCTACGAGCAGTACTTC. Encoded protein: CASSRQGVFYEQYF.

The rearrangement links TRBV9 to TRBJ1-6; D remains unclear. Looked up from germline, CDR1 is SGDLS and CDR2 is YYNGEE. This CDR3 has 15 residues. Trimming shortened V by 4 bases and J by 7 bases, and 15 bases separated the two germline ends. The DNA of the CDR3 is TGTGCCAGCAGCTTCTCAACAGCCCGAAATTCACCCCTCCACTTT. Amino acid sequence: CASSFSTARNSPLHF.

The J gene is TRBJ1-3, the V gene TRBV7-9, with 10 bases identical to TRBD1. This CDR3 has 14 amino acids. V trimming: 3 bases; J trimming: 8 bases; junction bases outside the gene matches: 4. Germline CDR1 reads SEHNR; CDR2 reads FQNEAQ (reference sequence). The CDR3 loop is CASSFRDRGDTIYF. CDR3 DNA: TGTGCCAGCAGCTTTCGGGACAGGGGTGACACCATATATTTT.

J is TRBJ2-7 and V is TRBV7-8, with D maybe TRBD2 (5 bases). Trimming took 0 bases from V and 4 from J, leaving 10 bases between them. This CDR3 is built from 14 residues. Germline CDR1 reads SGHVS; CDR2 reads FQNEAQ. The CDR3 reads CASSLAWTSYEQYF. The CDR3 DNA sequence: TGTGCCAGCAGCTTAGCATGGACTTCTTACGAGCAGTACTTC.

The J gene is TRBJ2-7, the V gene TRBV27; D is possibly TRBD1 (5 bases). CDR3 size: 15 residues. In germline, CDR1 is MNHEY, CDR2 SMNVEV (reference sequence). Trimming shortened V by 5 bases and J by 3 bases, and 17 bases separated the two germline ends. CDR3 bases: TGTGCCAGCAGTCCCTTTGCCCAGGGTCTCTACGAGCAGTACTTC. It specifies CASSPFAQGLYEQYF.

V gene TRBV19 combines with J gene TRBJ1-2; TRBD1 matches at 7 bases. CDR1 is LNHDA and CDR2 is SQIVND in the germline V gene (reference sequence). J gave up 4 bases and V 4 bases, and 6 bases lay outside the gene matches. The CDR3 runs to 14 residues. Here the CDR3 reads CASSRTGSGYGYTF. The CDR3, as DNA: TGTGCCAGTAGTAGGACAGGTTCGGGCTATGGCTACACCTTC.

CDR3 nucleotide sequence: TGTGCCAGCAGCTTAGGGAGCTTGTATGGCTACACCTTC. The encoded protein is CASSLGSLYGYTF. This chain connects TRBV13 to TRBJ1-2; D unclear. Trimming pared 0 bases from V and 5 bases from J, leaving 7 bases between. CDR3 length equals 13 residues. Germline V gives CDR1 PRHDT, CDR2 FYEKMQ (reference sequence).

The genes are TRBV5-5 and TRBJ1-1; D is uncertain. CDR1 SGHKS and CDR2 YYEKEE come from the germline V gene (reference sequence). V dropped 1 base and J dropped 0 bases, with 16 bases sitting between them. The CDR3 runs 17 residues. The CDR3 nucleotides read TGTGCCAGCAGCTTGCGTGAACACGGGTTCATGAACACTGAAGCTTTCTTT. Translating gives CASSLREHGFMNTEAFF.

CDR3 in amino acids: CASSLNDGVDGYTF. The CDR3 nucleotides are TGTGCCAGCAGCTTAAACGACGGGGTGGATGGCTACACCTTC. The V call is TRBV11-1, the J call TRBJ1-2; D not resolved. CDR3 length: 14 amino acids. Trimming removed 2 bases at V and 6 bases at J, with 13 bases between. The V gene's germline CDR1 is SGHAT and CDR2 FQDESV (reference sequence). Looking up the rest from reference TRBV11-1 and TRBJ1-2 gives the full variable domain: EAEVAQSPRYKITEKSQAVAFWCDPISGHATLYWYRQILGQGPELLVQFQDESVVDDSQLPKDRFSAERLKGVDSTLKIQPAELGDSAMYLCASSLNDGVDGYTFGSGTRLTVV.

This rearrangement joins TRBV7-2 to TRBJ1-1, with D unresolved. Between the trimmed V and J ends, which lost 6 bases and 2 bases, there was a span of 7 bases. Per germline, CDR1 SGHTA and CDR2 FQGNSA. The CDR3 spans 12 residues. Written as DNA, the CDR3 is TGTGCCAGCAGTCGACAAAACACTGAAGCTTTCTTT. Amino acids: CASSRQNTEAFF.

On this clone: One end of the junction fails to match germline, which may point to a read error. The genes are TRBV5-4 and TRBJ1-1; D perhaps matches TRBD1 (6 bases). Germline assignment: CDR1 SGHNT and CDR2 YYREEE (reference sequence). CDR3 length: 13 residues. This CDR3 reads CASSSIRDTEAFF. The CDR3 nucleotides are TGTGCCAGCAGCTCGATTCGGGACACAGAAGCTTTCTTT.

The V and J genes are TRBV7-2 and TRBJ1-5; 10 nucleotides agree with TRBD1. This CDR3 comprises 14 residues. The V and J ends lost 5 bases and 7 bases, in that order; junction bases with no gene match: 5. The germline V gene has CDR1 SGHTA and CDR2 FQGNSA. The CDR3 DNA follows: TGTGCCAGCAGCCCGACAGGGGGCCTACAGCCCCAGCATTTT. This translates into CASSPTGGLQPQHF.

The chain is built from TRBV28 and TRBJ2-7, with 10 bases identical to TRBD1. Germline V gene data show CDR1 as MDHEN and CDR2 as SYDVKM. V trimming: 6 bases; J trimming: 3 bases; junction bases outside the gene matches: 5. This CDR3 region has 14 residues. The CDR3 DNA follows: TGTGCCAGCAGAGGCGGGACAGGGGTCTACGAGCAGTACTTC. It yields the protein CASRGGTGVYEQYF.

The rearrangement links TRBV4-2 to TRBJ2-3; the match to TRBD2 covers 8 bases. This CDR3 region has 15 residues. Germline CDR1 and CDR2: LGHNA and YNFKEQ. The trim removed 4 bases at V and 4 bases at J, leaving 7 bases unmatched. The DNA for the CDR3 is TGTGCCAGCAGCCTAAGCCGTAGCGGGGCAGATACGCAGTATTTT. Its translation is CASSLSRSGADTQYF.

The V call is TRBV9, the J call TRBJ2-5; the D gene is possibly TRBD2 (5 bases). Germline CDR1 and CDR2: SGDLS and YYNGEE. CDR3 size: 15 residues. Trimming left V 4 bases short and J 1 base short, with 14 bases between. DNA for the CDR3: TGTGCCAGCAGCCCATCGAGGGCTCTCCAAGAGACCCAGTACTTC. Its translation: CASSPSRALQETQYF.

This chain connects TRBV4-2 to TRBJ1-4; no definite D call. Germline-derived CDR1 and CDR2 are LGHNA and YNFKEQ. The CDR3 consists of 15 residues. V lost 4 bases and J 8 bases, leaving 17 bases between the germline ends. The CDR3, as DNA: TGTGCCAGCAGCCCTACCCCGGACTCATTCGAAAAACTGTTTTTT. As protein: CASSPTPDSFEKLFF.

This chain joins TRBV5-4 and TRBJ1-2; D is uncertain. The CDR3 is 12 residues long. CDR1 and CDR2 (germline): SGHNT, YYREEE (reference sequence). V was pared by 0 bases and J by 6 bases, with 6 bases between. CDR3 in DNA: TGTGCCAGCAGCTTGGACACCCATGGCTACACCTTC. This translates into CASSLDTHGYTF.

The chain combines TRBV2 with TRBJ1-2; D remains ambiguous. Trimming removed 5 bases from V and 2 bases from J, with 9 bases in between. The CDR3 extends over 13 amino acids. The V gene's germline CDR1 is SNHLY and CDR2 FYNNEI. CDR3 sequence: CASSLDWNYGYTF. As DNA, the CDR3 is TGTGCCAGCAGTTTGGACTGGAACTATGGCTACACCTTC.

The chain recombines TRBV9 with TRBJ2-1, with a weak D call TRBD2 (6 bases). The CDR3 runs to 15 residues. The V gene's germline CDR1 is SGDLS and CDR2 YYNGEE. V was pared by 0 bases and J by 6 bases, with 13 bases between. CDR3 coding DNA: TGTGCCAGCAGCGTAGCCCCGGCGGGATCCAATGAGCAGTTCTTC. It yields the protein CASSVAPAGSNEQFF.

This rearrangement joins TRBV28 to TRBJ1-1; possible D gene TRBD1, 5 bases. This CDR3 has 13 residues. V was shortened by 7 bases and J by 2 bases, with 11 bases between the two germline ends. The germline V gene has CDR1 MDHEN and CDR2 SYDVKM. CDR3 protein: CASTFTGNTEAFF. CDR3 bases: TGTGCCAGCACCTTCACAGGCAACACTGAAGCTTTCTTT.

The chain couples TRBV4-1 to TRBJ2-7, with 9 bases identical to TRBD1. Unmatched junction bases numbered 7, after V lost 4 bases and J lost 3 bases. This CDR3 comprises 15 residues. In germline, CDR1 is MGHRA, CDR2 YSYEKL. The CDR3 sequence is CASSRPGQGDYEQYF. The CDR3 DNA reads as TGCGCCAGCAGCCGCCCGGGACAGGGCGACTACGAGCAGTACTTC.

This chain connects TRBV6-1 to TRBJ1-1; 7 bases are shared with TRBD1. From germline, CDR1 is MNHNS and CDR2 SASEGT. The CDR3 runs to 15 residues. Losses at the gene ends were 8 bases for V and 5 bases for J; bases not matched to a gene: 14. The CDR3 region has the DNA TGTGCCAGCTCGTTGTGGACAGGCGGGGTGACTGAAGCTTTCTTT. Translation gives CASSLWTGGVTEAFF.

The rearrangement joins TRBV27 to TRBJ2-1, with a possible D match to TRBD2 (6 bases). Germline lookup yields CDR1 MNHEY and CDR2 SMNVEV (reference sequence). There are 16 residues in the CDR3. V lost 5 bases and J lost 2, with 16 bases in between. CDR3 region: CASSAFSSETYNEQFF. The CDR3 nucleotides read TGTGCCAGCAGTGCCTTCTCTAGCGAAACCTACAATGAGCAGTTCTTC.